The next 20 T cell receptor beta chains were all read from a single sample in a study of blood T cell repertoires in COVID-19. Libraries were prepared by immunoSEQ multiplex PCR; TCRdb keeps only in-frame clonotypes and omits some of them. The data hold fewer than 150,000 clones, with around 85% observed a single time. Source material: peripheral blood. The receptors originated from a human donor in a cohort sampled during active COVID-19.

This chain uses TRBV4-3 with TRBJ2-3; 10 bases map to TRBD1. CDR1 is LGHNA and CDR2 is YSLEER in the germline V gene. With 3 bases clipped from V and 6 bases from J, the junction kept 15 bases outside the gene matches. There are 18 residues in the CDR3. The CDR3 bases are TGCGCCAGCAGCCAGACACGAACCGGGACAGGGGCTAGGGATACGCAGTATTTT. It codes for CASSQTRTGTGARDTQYF.

The chain joins TRBV15 to TRBJ2-1; 10 bases are shared with TRBD1. The CDR3 runs 14 residues. Germline-derived CDR1 and CDR2 are LNHNV and YYDKDF (reference sequence). The ends lost 8 bases at V and 6 bases at J; junction bases unmatched: 7. The DNA for the CDR3 is TGTGCCACCGGGGACAGGGGTAAGAGCAATGAGCAGTTCTTC. Translation gives CATGDRGKSNEQFF.

The chain employs TRBV5-1 and TRBJ2-7, with a tentative D call TRBD1 (6 bases). Germline V gives CDR1 SGHRS, CDR2 YFSETQ. Between the trimmed V and J ends, which lost 2 bases and 3 bases, there was a span of 15 bases. This CDR3 region has 15 residues. CDR3 sequence: CASSFAIQGLYEQYF. The CDR3 nucleotides are TGCGCCAGCAGCTTCGCTATCCAGGGGCTCTACGAGCAGTACTTC.

The V call is TRBV12-3 or TRBV12-4, the J call TRBJ1-2; weak D call: TRBD1 (6 bases). The CDR3 is 13 amino acids. V was pared by 5 bases and J by 8 bases, with 15 bases between. CDR3 bases: TGTGCCAGCAGTCTGACAGGCACGGGGGGCTACACCTTC. The encoded protein is CASSLTGTGGYTF.

This clone was picked up a small number of times. The chain has TRBV3-1 (or the pseudogene TRBV3-2) and TRBJ1-1; no firm D call. CDR3 size: 15 residues. The V gene's germline CDR1 is LGHDT and CDR2 YNNKEL (reference sequence). The V and J ends lost 2 bases and 10 bases respectively, with 20 bases between them. The CDR3 sequence is CASSQKGREAKGAFF. In DNA, the CDR3 is TGTGCCAGCAGCCAAAAAGGGCGGGAGGCGAAGGGAGCTTTCTTT.

V gene TRBV5-8 combines with J gene TRBJ2-2, with 14 bases that match TRBD2. V was pared by 1 base and J by 5 bases, with 1 base of the junction left unmatched. Germline V gives CDR1 SGHTS, CDR2 YDEGEE. There are 16 residues in the CDR3. The chain's CDR3 is CASSLRTSGRTGELFF. The DNA for the CDR3 is TGTGCCAGCAGCTTGCGGACTAGCGGGAGGACCGGGGAGCTGTTTTTT.

The V gene is TRBV19, the J gene TRBJ1-2, with 8 bases aligning to TRBD1. The CDR3 consists of 14 residues. Trimming cost V 3 bases and J 7 bases; bases outside gene matches: 7. Germline V gene lookup returns CDR1 LNHDA and CDR2 SQIVND (reference sequence). CDR3 DNA sequence: TGTGCCAGTAGTATCGACAGGGGCCTTCGTGGCTACACCTTC. It specifies CASSIDRGLRGYTF.

The CDR3 loop is CASSLDDGQGSYEQYF. As DNA, the CDR3 is TGTGCCAGCAGCTTGGATGACGGACAGGGTTCTTACGAGCAGTACTTC. The V and J genes are TRBV5-5 and TRBJ2-7, with 8 bases matching TRBD1. The CDR3 runs to 16 residues. CDR1 and CDR2 from the germline V gene are SGHKS and YYEKEE (reference sequence). The J segment lost 4 bases and the V segment lost 0 bases, leaving 9 bases of the junction unmatched.

The chain employs TRBV7-6 and TRBJ2-5; 7 bases line up with TRBD2. J lost 4 bases, V lost 3 bases, and 11 bases had no gene match. The CDR3 consists of 16 residues. The germline gives CDR1 SGHVS, CDR2 FNYEAQ. The DNA for the CDR3 is TGTGCCAGCAGCTTGCCCCTGGCGGGAGATTCAGAGACCCAGTACTTC. This sequence encodes CASSLPLAGDSETQYF.

This chain uses TRBV27 with TRBJ2-2; weak D call: TRBD1 (6 bases). CDR3 length: 13 amino acids. V lost 5 bases and J 7 bases, leaving 11 bases between the germline ends. Germline loops: CDR1 MNHEY, CDR2 SMNVEV (reference sequence). CDR3 nucleotides: TGTGCCAGCAGTCACAGGGTTGGCGGGGAGCTGTTTTTT. This gives the protein CASSHRVGGELFF.

This chain connects TRBV19 to TRBJ1-3; the match to TRBD1 covers 7 bases. The CDR3 sequence is 14 residues long. Germline assignment: CDR1 LNHDA and CDR2 SQIVND (reference sequence). V gave up 7 bases and J gave up 3 bases; unmatched junction bases: 6. CDR3 residues: CASTPTGYGNTIYF. The DNA for the CDR3 is TGTGCCAGTACCCCGACAGGGTATGGAAACACCATATATTTT.

The V call is TRBV5-4, the J call TRBJ2-2; 13 positions match TRBD2. CDR3 length: 16 amino acids. After removal of 4 bases from V and 6 bases from J, the junction contained 6 bases not matched to a gene. Germline CDR1 SGHNT, CDR2 YYREEE (reference sequence). The CDR3 region has the DNA TGTGCCAGCAGCCCTACCACTAGCGGGAGGGCCGGGGAGCTGTTTTTT. As protein: CASSPTTSGRAGELFF.

The chain is built from TRBV6-2 or TRBV6-3 and TRBJ2-5; D ambiguous. The CDR3 loop spans 14 amino acids. In germline, CDR1 is MNHEY, CDR2 SVGEGT. Trimming took 0 bases from V and 1 from J, leaving 6 bases between them. The CDR3 DNA reads TGTGCCAGCAGTTACTCTTATTTCCAAGAGACCCAGTACTTC. This translates into CASSYSYFQETQYF.

This clone was observed once. The V and J genes are TRBV5-1 and TRBJ2-1, with a possible D match to TRBD2 (6 bases). Germline CDR1 SGHRS, CDR2 YFSETQ. The CDR3 sequence is 15 residues long. V was clipped by 4 bases and J by 0 bases, with 11 bases between them. CDR3: CASSRDWSSYNEQFF. The CDR3 coding sequence is TGCGCCAGCAGCCGGGACTGGAGCTCCTACAATGAGCAGTTCTTC.

This rearrangement joins TRBV6-1 to TRBJ2-7, with D perhaps TRBD1 (5 bases). Trimming shortened V by 0 bases and J by 2 bases, and 14 bases separated the two germline ends. Per germline, CDR1 MNHNS and CDR2 SASEGT. CDR3 length equals 16 residues. The chain's CDR3 is CASSEALLGAPYEQYV. For the CDR3, the DNA is TGTGCCAGCAGTGAAGCGCTTCTTGGGGCGCCCTACGAGCAGTACGTC.

A few counts support this clone. The chain links TRBV2 to TRBJ1-6; 7 nucleotides line up with TRBD1. CDR3 length equals 18 residues. The V gene's germline CDR1 is SNHLY and CDR2 FYNNEI. The trim removed 4 bases at V and 10 bases at J, leaving 19 bases unmatched. The chain's CDR3 is CASSVVPGQTRARSPLHF. The CDR3 DNA sequence: TGTGCCAGCAGTGTTGTGCCGGGACAGACGAGGGCGAGGTCACCCCTCCACTTT.

This clone was seen a few times. The J gene is TRBJ1-1, the V gene TRBV9; a possible D gene is TRBD1 (6 bases). This CDR3 is built from 15 residues. From germline, CDR1 is SGDLS and CDR2 YYNGEE. V gave up 2 bases and J gave up 2 bases, with 13 bases separating them. The CDR3 region is CASSVGTLGNTEAFF. The CDR3 nucleotides are TGTGCCAGCAGCGTCGGGACACTGGGAAACACTGAAGCTTTCTTT. The full variable domain, its missing parts supplied by reference TRBV9 and TRBJ1-1, is DSGVTQTPKHLITATGQRVTLRCSPRSGDLSVYWYQQSLDQGLQFLIQYYNGEERAKGNILERFSAQQFPDLHSELNLSSLELGDSALYFCASSVGTLGNTEAFFGQGTRLTVV.

The chain carries TRBV4-3 and TRBJ1-2; 11 nucleotides agree with TRBD1. The germline gives CDR1 LGHNA, CDR2 YSLEER. The CDR3 loop spans 15 amino acids. V was clipped by 1 base and J by 8 bases; unmatched bases: 6. The CDR3 DNA reads TGCGCCAGCAGCCAAGTCCGGACAGGGGGCGGAGGCTACACCTTC. Protein sequence: CASSQVRTGGGGYTF.

This clone was seen only once. The CDR3 DNA is TGTGCCTGGAGTGGGTTGGCAGGCCAAGAGACCCAGTACTTC. This sequence encodes CAWSGLAGQETQYF. This rearrangement joins TRBV30 to TRBJ2-5; no firm D call. The V and J ends lost 1 base and 1 base respectively, with 10 bases between them. This CDR3 region has 14 residues. Germline CDR1 and CDR2: GTSNPN and SVGIG (reference sequence).

This chain uses TRBV24-1 with TRBJ2-2, with D hard to call. This CDR3 region has 13 residues. CDR1 and CDR2 from the germline V gene are KGHDR and SFDVKD. V lost 1 base to trimming and J lost 6 bases, with 5 bases between them. The CDR3 nucleotides are TGTGCCACCAGTGATTTAGTAGCCGGGGAGCTGTTTTTT. Its translation: CATSDLVAGELFF.